This TCR beta chain derives from a study of OX40 agonist ivuxolimab in advanced cancers. Background on the study: Dose-escalation patients had hepatocellular carcinoma, melanoma, renal cell or head and neck cancer.

The timepoints at which blood was sampled were baseline, cycle 4 day 1, and cycle 7 day 1. This clone showed up just once. What it binds is unknown. TCRdb keeps only in-frame clones here, not all; method: immunoSEQ multiplex PCR. The sample carries 70,000 to 90,000 clones, about 89% recorded once. Study findings and constraints: More expanded clones were seen, on average, in CD8+ T cells than in CD4+.

The CDR3 spans 15 residues. Trimming cost V 2 bases and J 4 bases; bases outside gene matches: 6. Germline assignment: CDR1 SGHAT and CDR2 FQDESV (reference sequence). The TCR originated in an adult with an advanced solid tumor such as melanoma, head and neck, liver or kidney cancer. This sequence joins TRBV11-1 and TRBJ2-7; 9 nucleotides line up with TRBD1. The sample in question was CD4+ or CD8+ T cells sorted from blood, obtained in a trial of the OX40 agonist ivuxolimab. The CDR3 loop is CASSLLGQGTYEQYF. The DNA of the CDR3 is TGTGCCAGCAGCTTATTGGGACAGGGTACGTACGAGCAGTACTTC.